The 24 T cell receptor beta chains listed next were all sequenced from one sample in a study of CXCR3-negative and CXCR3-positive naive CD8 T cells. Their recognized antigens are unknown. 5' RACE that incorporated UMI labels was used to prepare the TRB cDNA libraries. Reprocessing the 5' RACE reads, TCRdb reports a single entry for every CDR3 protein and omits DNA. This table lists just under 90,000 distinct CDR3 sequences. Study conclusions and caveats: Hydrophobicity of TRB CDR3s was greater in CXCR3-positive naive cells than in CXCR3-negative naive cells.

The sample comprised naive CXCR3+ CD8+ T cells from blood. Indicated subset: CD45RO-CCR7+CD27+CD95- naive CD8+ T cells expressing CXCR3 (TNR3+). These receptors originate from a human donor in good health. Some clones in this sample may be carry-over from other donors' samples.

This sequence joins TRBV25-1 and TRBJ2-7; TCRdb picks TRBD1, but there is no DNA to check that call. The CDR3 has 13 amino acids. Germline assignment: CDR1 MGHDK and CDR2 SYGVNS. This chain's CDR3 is CASIGDTAYEQYF.

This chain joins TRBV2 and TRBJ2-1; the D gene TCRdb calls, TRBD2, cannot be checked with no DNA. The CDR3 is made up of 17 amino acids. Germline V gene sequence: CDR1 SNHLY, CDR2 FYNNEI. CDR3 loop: CASSEGQERLAGDKQFF.

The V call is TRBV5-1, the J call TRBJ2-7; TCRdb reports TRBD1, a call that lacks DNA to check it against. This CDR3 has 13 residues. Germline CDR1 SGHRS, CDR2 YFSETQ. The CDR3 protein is CASSDESGVKQYF.

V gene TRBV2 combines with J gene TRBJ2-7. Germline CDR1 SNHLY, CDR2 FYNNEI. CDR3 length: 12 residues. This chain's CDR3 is CASNKKAYEQYF.

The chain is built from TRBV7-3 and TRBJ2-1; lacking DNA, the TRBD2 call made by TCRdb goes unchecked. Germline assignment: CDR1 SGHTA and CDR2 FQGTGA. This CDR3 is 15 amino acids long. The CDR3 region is CASSSTSGDYNEQFF.

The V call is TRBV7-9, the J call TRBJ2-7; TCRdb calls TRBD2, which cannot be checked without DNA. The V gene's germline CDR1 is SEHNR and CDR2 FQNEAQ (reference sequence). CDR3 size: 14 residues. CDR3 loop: CASSLMVAPYEQYF.

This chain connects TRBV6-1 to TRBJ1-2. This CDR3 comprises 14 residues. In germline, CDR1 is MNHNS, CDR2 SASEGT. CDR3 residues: CASSETTDVGLGTF.

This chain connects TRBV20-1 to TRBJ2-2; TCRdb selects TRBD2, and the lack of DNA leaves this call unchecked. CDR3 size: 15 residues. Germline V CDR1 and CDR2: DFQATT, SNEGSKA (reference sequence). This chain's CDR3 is CSAAGTSGYTGELFF.

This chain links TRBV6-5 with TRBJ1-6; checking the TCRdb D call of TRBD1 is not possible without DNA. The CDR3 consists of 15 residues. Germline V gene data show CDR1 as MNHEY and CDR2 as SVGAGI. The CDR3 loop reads CASSPDSPVRSPLHF.

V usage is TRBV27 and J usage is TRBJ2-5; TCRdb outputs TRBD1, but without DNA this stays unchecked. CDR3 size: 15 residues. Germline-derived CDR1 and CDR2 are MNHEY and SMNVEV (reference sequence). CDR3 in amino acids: CASSFVPGPQETQYF.

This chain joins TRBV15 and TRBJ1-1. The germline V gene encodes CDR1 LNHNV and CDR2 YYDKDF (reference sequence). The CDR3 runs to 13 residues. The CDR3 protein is CATSRRPDTEAFF. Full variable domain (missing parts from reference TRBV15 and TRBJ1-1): DAMVIQNPRYQVTQFGKPVTLSCSQTLNHNVMYWYQQKSSQAPKLLFHYYDKDFNNEADTPDNFQSRRPNTSFCFLDIRSPGLGDTAMYLCATSRRPDTEAFFGQGTRLTVV.

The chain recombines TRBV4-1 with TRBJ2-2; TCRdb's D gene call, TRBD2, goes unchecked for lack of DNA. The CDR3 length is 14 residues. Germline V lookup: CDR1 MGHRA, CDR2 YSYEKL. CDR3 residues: CASSQDATRRELFF.

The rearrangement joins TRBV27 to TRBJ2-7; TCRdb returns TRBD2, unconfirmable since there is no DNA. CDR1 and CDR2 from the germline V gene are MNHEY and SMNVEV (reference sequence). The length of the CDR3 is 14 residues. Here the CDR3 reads CASSLTSGRNEQYF.

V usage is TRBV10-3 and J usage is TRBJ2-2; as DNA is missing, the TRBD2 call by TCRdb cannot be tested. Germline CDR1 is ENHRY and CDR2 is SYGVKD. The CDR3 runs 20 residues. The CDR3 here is CAISAPGTASAAPNTGELFF.

This CDR3 is CREITDPGEKRNEQFF. The V gene is TRBV29-1, the J gene TRBJ2-1; the TRBD1 assignment by TCRdb is unverifiable without DNA. The CDR3 consists of 16 residues. Per germline, CDR1 SQVTM and CDR2 ANQGSEA.

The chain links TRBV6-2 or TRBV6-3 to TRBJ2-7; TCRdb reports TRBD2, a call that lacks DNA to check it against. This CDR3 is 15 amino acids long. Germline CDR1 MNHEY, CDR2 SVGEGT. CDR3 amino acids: CASSSQLAGAYEQYF.

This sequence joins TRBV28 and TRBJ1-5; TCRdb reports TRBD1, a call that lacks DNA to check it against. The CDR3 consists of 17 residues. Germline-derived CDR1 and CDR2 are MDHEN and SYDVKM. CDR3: CASSSLGQNLGNQPQHF.

The CDR3 is CSAKIPGSSSYNEQFF. The rearrangement joins TRBV20-1 to TRBJ2-1; without DNA, the TCRdb call of TRBD1 cannot be checked. The germline V gene encodes CDR1 DFQATT and CDR2 SNEGSKA (reference sequence). This CDR3 has 16 residues.

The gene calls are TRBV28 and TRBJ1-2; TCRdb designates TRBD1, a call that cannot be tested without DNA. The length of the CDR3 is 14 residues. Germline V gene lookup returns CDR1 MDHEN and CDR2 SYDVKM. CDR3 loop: CASSPRGQHYGYTF.

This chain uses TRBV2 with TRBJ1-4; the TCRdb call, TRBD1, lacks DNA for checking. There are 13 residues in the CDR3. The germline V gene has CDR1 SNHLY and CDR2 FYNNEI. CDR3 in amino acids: CASSVRQDEKLFF.

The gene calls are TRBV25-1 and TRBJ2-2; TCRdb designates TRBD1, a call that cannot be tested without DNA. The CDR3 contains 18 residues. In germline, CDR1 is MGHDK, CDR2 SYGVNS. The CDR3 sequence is CASSPNPDRATNTGELFF.

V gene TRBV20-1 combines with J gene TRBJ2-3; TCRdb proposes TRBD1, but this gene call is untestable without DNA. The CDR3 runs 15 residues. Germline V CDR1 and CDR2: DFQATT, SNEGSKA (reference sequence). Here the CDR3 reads CSPLDRERVTDTQYF.

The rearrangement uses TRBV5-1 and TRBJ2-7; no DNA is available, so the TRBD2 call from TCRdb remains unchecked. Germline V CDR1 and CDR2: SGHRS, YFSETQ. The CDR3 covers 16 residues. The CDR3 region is CASSPETGTSVREQYF.

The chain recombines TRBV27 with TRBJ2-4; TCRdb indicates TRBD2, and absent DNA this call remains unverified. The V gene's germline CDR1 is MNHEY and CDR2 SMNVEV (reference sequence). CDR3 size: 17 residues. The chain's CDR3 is CASSLGRADLAKNIQYF.